The rows below give T cell receptor beta chains drawn from one sample of a study of cytomegalovirus exposure and HLA in healthy donors. TCRdb keeps only in-frame clones here, not all; method: immunoSEQ multiplex PCR. The sample contains some 150,000 clones, less than 80% of which appear only once. Sample: PBMCs. The receptor set was obtained from a man between 45 and 60 years old in good health and CMV-seropositive. CDR3s include the opening cysteine and the closing phenylalanine or tryptophan. The order of the fields is J gene, V gene, clone size, D gene, CDR3 DNA, CDR3 protein. A D gene is named only where the DNA matches it firmly. For some rows the clone size is stated as once, few or many, or as a class when expanded; others skip it.

>TRBJ2-1|TRBV2|-|-
TGTGCCAGCGCGAGGGTAGGAGGCAATGAGCAGTTCTTC
CASARVGGNEQFF
>TRBJ2-1|TRBV7-9|-|TRBD1
TGTGCCAGCAGCTTAGGACAGGGGGACTACAATGAGCAGTTCTTC
CASSLGQGDYNEQFF
>TRBJ1-1|TRBV11-2|-|-
TGTGCCAGCAGCTTAGATGCGGCGATACGGGGAGCTTTCTTT
CASSLDAAIRGAFF
>TRBJ2-7|TRBV5-1|-|TRBD2
TGCGCCAGCAGCTGGGTGGGGACCGGGGGGAGCTCCTACGAGCAGTACTTC
CASSWVGTGGSSYEQYF
>TRBJ2-3|TRBV7-9|few|-
TGTGCCATTTCTACGAGCACAGATACGCAGTATTTT
CAISTSTDTQYF
>TRBJ1-1|TRBV18|-|TRBD1
TGTGCCAGCTCACCGCTTGACAGGGGGTACGCTATTGAAGCTTTCTTT
CASSPLDRGYAIEAFF
>TRBJ2-2|TRBV5-1|-|-
TGCGCCAGCAGCTTGGGTCTTACAGTGAACACCGGGGAGCTGTTTTTT
CASSLGLTVNTGELFF
>TRBJ2-4|TRBV5-4|-|TRBD1
TGTGCCAGCAGTCAGGGACAGGAGAGGGTTTCCAAAAACATTCAGTACTTC
CASSQGQERVSKNIQYF
>TRBJ1-1|TRBV14|-|-
TGTGCCAGCAGCCAAGAGAGGAACACTGAAGCTTTCTTT
CASSQERNTEAFF
>TRBJ2-6|TRBV12-5|-|-
TGTGCTAGTGGTGCGCGTACCTCTGGGGCCAACGTCCTGACTTTC
CASGARTSGANVLTF
>TRBJ1-1|TRBV11-3|once|-
TGTGCCAGCAGCTTAGCCTCCACTGAAGCTTTCTTT
CASSLASTEAFF
>TRBJ1-4|TRBV7-6|-|-
TGTGCCAGCAGCTTAGTAACCGGGACAAGCAATGAAAAACTGTTTTTT
CASSLVTGTSNEKLFF
>TRBJ1-1|TRBV4-2|once|-
TGTGCCAGCAGCCGACAGGCTGAGAACACTGAAGCTTTCTTT
CASSRQAENTEAFF
>TRBJ2-5|TRBV7-9|-|TRBD2
TGTGCCAGCAGCTTAGCTTGGACTAGCGGACTAACTCAAGAGACCCAGTACTTC
CASSLAWTSGLTQETQYF
>TRBJ2-7|TRBV27|-|TRBD2
TGTGCCAGCAGTTCCCCGAGGGAGGGTCTGTACGAGCAGTACTTC
CASSSPREGLYEQYF